Listed below are T cell receptor beta chains from one sample, sequenced in a study of cytomegalovirus exposure and HLA in healthy donors. TCRdb's table, derived via immunoSEQ multiplex PCR, lists solely in-frame clones and lacks some. The sample records tens of thousands of clones, approximately 95% being singletons. Sequenced sample: PBMCs. The origin of the receptors is a woman aged 18-29 years in good health and CMV-seronegative. The CDR3 runs from the conserved cysteine through the conserved F or W. The D gene is left open where the match is weak. Rows may omit the clone size; those that give it use once, few, many or a size class.

V gene,D gene,clone size,J gene,CDR3 protein,CDR3 DNA
TRBV2,TRBD2,-,TRBJ2-3,CASRQLAGGPGDTQYF,TGTGCCAGCAGACAACTAGCGGGAGGGCCGGGAGATACGCAGTATTTT
TRBV7-2,-,few,TRBJ1-5,CASSGAANSNQPQHF,TGTGCCAGCAGCGGGGCAGCTAATAGCAATCAGCCCCAGCATTTT
TRBV11-2,-,many,TRBJ1-6,CASSRTPGNSPLHF,TGTGCCAGCAGCCGGACCCCGGGGAATTCACCCCTCCACTTT
TRBV9,-,-,TRBJ1-3,CASSARTLGDTIYF,TGTGCCAGCAGCGCCCGGACCCTCGGGGACACCATATATTTT
TRBV7-6,-,-,TRBJ1-1,CASNQVQSGPGDTEAFF,TGTGCCAGCAATCAGGTTCAGTCGGGGCCGGGGGACACTGAAGCTTTCTTT
TRBV6-1,-,-,TRBJ1-1,CASRDTLNTEAFF,TGTGCCAGCCGGGACACCCTTAACACTGAAGCTTTCTTT
TRBV28,TRBD2,-,TRBJ2-1,CASSFSLAGARVGNEQFF,TGTGCCAGCAGTTTTAGTCTAGCGGGGGCCCGGGTTGGCAATGAGCAGTTCTTC
TRBV6-4,TRBD2,-,TRBJ2-1,CASSHSGGASDEQFF,TGTGCCAGCAGTCATAGCGGGGGGGCCTCGGATGAGCAGTTCTTC
TRBV27,-,once,TRBJ2-1,CASSQGRVFRLDEQFF,TGTGCCAGCAGCCAGGGGAGGGTTTTTAGGCTTGATGAGCAGTTCTTC
TRBV6-4,TRBD1,-,TRBJ2-5,CASSPGTGGEETQYF,TGTGCCAGCAGCCCCGGGACAGGGGGCGAGGAGACCCAGTACTTC
TRBV15,TRBD2,-,TRBJ2-1,CATSSWSPGLADYNEQFF,TGTGCCACCAGCAGTTGGAGTCCGGGACTAGCGGACTACAATGAGCAGTTCTTC
TRBV7-9,-,-,TRBJ2-5,CASSPILGETQYF,TGTGCCAGCAGTCCGATACTAGGGGAGACCCAGTACTTC
TRBV30,TRBD1,-,TRBJ2-5,CAWSVDREETQYF,TGTGCCTGGAGTGTAGACAGGGAAGAGACCCAGTACTTC
TRBV6-1,-,-,TRBJ2-7,CASSEGLRLSYEQYF,TGTGCCAGCAGTGAAGGACTTCGCCTATCCTACGAGCAGTACTTC
TRBV4-3,-,-,TRBJ2-4,CASSQPLETPGDIQYF,TGCGCCAGCAGCCAACCTCTCGAAACCCCCGGGGACATTCAGTACTTC
TRBV19,-,few,TRBJ2-3,CASNQREDTQYF,TGTGCCAGTAATCAGCGTGAAGATACGCAGTATTTT
TRBV9,TRBD1,-,TRBJ1-2,CASSAEVGTGDYGYTF,TGTGCCAGCAGCGCAGAAGTAGGGACAGGGGACTATGGCTACACCTTC
TRBV4-3,-,-,TRBJ2-1,CASSLTLGEYNEQFF,TGCGCCAGCAGCCTTACGCTCGGGGAATACAATGAGCAGTTCTTC
TRBV7-7,TRBD2,-,TRBJ2-3,CASSPGLASPDTQYF,TGTGCCAGCAGCCCGGGACTAGCATCCCCAGATACGCAGTATTTT
TRBV9,-,-,TRBJ2-5,CASSVEGLGGTQYF,TGTGCCAGCAGCGTAGAGGGACTGGGCGGGACCCAGTACTTC
TRBV18,TRBD1,-,TRBJ2-3,CASSPDRGTDTQYF,TGTGCCAGCTCACCGGACAGGGGGACAGATACGCAGTATTTT
TRBV5-4,-,-,TRBJ2-1,CASTRGVEAEQFF,TGTGCCAGCACCCGCGGGGTTGAGGCGGAGCAGTTCTTC
TRBV10-3,-,-,TRBJ1-5,CAISNSLQGNQPQHF,TGTGCCATCAGCAATAGCCTACAGGGAAATCAGCCCCAGCATTTT
TRBV18,-,-,TRBJ1-4,CASSPYRTDNEKLFF,TGTGCCAGCTCACCATATAGGACAGACAATGAAAAACTGTTTTTT
TRBV7-2,TRBD1,-,TRBJ2-1,CASSLVGTGVYNEQFF,TGTGCCAGCAGCTTAGTTGGGACAGGGGTCTACAATGAGCAGTTCTTC
TRBV12-5,TRBD2,once,TRBJ2-3,CASGLVRDGTTAGAGTDTQYF,TGTGCTAGTGGTTTGGTTAGAGATGGAACGACAGCGGGGGCCGGCACAGATACGCAGTATTTT
TRBV29-1,-,-,TRBJ2-5,CSLRGGSQETQYF,TGCAGCCTCCGTGGGGGCAGCCAAGAGACCCAGTACTTC
TRBV23-1,-,-,TRBJ1-1,CASSQSGGLPTDTEAFF,TGCGCCAGCAGTCAATCCGGCGGGCTACCAACCGACACTGAAGCTTTCTTT
TRBV27,-,once,TRBJ1-2,CASSSDTVYGYTF,TGTGCCAGCAGTTCCGACACCGTCTATGGCTACACCTTC
TRBV7-9,TRBD1,-,TRBJ1-2,CASSLALSGTGRGNGYTF,TGTGCCAGCAGCTTAGCCTTATCCGGGACAGGGCGAGGTAACGGCTACACCTTC
TRBV9,TRBD1,-,TRBJ2-5,CASSVGQGKETQYF,TGTGCCAGCAGCGTAGGACAGGGCAAGGAGACCCAGTACTTC
TRBV7-6,-,-,TRBJ1-4,CASSSQGIGGKLFF,TGTGCCAGCAGCTCGCAGGGGATAGGGGGAAAACTGTTTTTT
TRBV7-2,-,once,TRBJ2-5,CASSLDIGEGTQYF,TGTGCCAGCAGCTTAGATATCGGGGAAGGGACCCAGTACTTC
TRBV5-4,-,-,TRBJ1-2,CASSLAGSDRGYTF,TGTGCCAGCAGCTTGGCCGGTTCTGACAGAGGCTACACCTTC
TRBV18,TRBD1,-,TRBJ1-6,CASSPDRVSPLHF,TGTGCCAGCTCACCCGACAGGGTCTCACCCCTCCACTTT
TRBV5-4,TRBD1,-,TRBJ1-2,CASSPWGAGGDYGYTF,TGTGCCAGCAGCCCCTGGGGGGCAGGGGGAGACTATGGCTACACCTTC
TRBV6-4,TRBD2,many,TRBJ2-1,CASSAGGGTHNEQFF,TGTGCCAGCAGTGCGGGCGGGGGGACGCACAATGAGCAGTTCTTC